These T cell receptor beta chains were read from a single sample in a study of T-cell reconstitution after alpha-beta-depleted transplantation in children. TCRdb re-called the PCR reads with MiXCR, one entry per CDR3 protein. Among hundreds of thousands of distinct CDR3 sequences listed, under 15% were seen once. Sequencing used PBMCs, obtained before TCRalphabeta/CD19-depleted stem cell transplant. All receptors come from a girl aged 2-9 years with congenital amegakaryocytic thrombocytopenia, due to receive a stem cell transplant. The CDR3 runs from the conserved cysteine through the conserved F or W. Fields, in order: CDR3 DNA, CDR3 protein, V gene, J gene, D gene, clone size. The D gene is left open where the match is weak. Clone size is not always given. Where it is, it says once, few, many or a class for expanded clones.

CDR3 DNA: TGTGCCAGCAGCTTAAAAGCTCTGAGCTCCTACAATGAGCAGTTCTTC
CDR3 protein: CASSLKALSSYNEQFF
V gene: TRBV7-2
J gene: TRBJ2-1
D gene: NA
clone size: many

CDR3 DNA: TGCAGTGCTAGACTAGCGGGAGTCAATGAGCAGTTCTTC
CDR3 protein: CSARLAGVNEQFF
V gene: TRBV20-1
J gene: TRBJ2-1
D gene: TRBD2
clone size: many

CDR3 DNA: TGTGCCAGCAGTCCCCACGGACTAGCGCCTGGCGAGCAGTACTTC
CDR3 protein: CASSPHGLAPGEQYF
V gene: TRBV27
J gene: TRBJ2-7
D gene: TRBD2
clone size: NA

CDR3 DNA: TGCGCCAGCAGCTTTCGGGGGCTCGGGTACACAGATACGCAGTATTTT
CDR3 protein: CASSFRGLGYTDTQYF
V gene: TRBV5-1
J gene: TRBJ2-3
D gene: NA
clone size: few

CDR3 DNA: TGCGCCAGCAGCTGGGACAGGGCCACCTACGAGCAGTACTTC
CDR3 protein: CASSWDRATYEQYF
V gene: TRBV5-1
J gene: TRBJ2-7
D gene: TRBD1
clone size: few

CDR3 DNA: TGCAGTGGGAGACCGTCTAGCACAGATACGCAGTATTTT
CDR3 protein: CSGRPSSTDTQYF
V gene: TRBV20-1
J gene: TRBJ2-3
D gene: NA
clone size: many

CDR3 DNA: TGTGCCAGCAGCCAATCTGGCGCGAACACTGAAGCTTTCTTT
CDR3 protein: CASSQSGANTEAFF
V gene: TRBV3-1
J gene: TRBJ1-1
D gene: NA
clone size: NA

CDR3 DNA: TGTGCCAGCAGCTTAGGCGGGAGCGACACCGGGGAGCTGTTTTTT
CDR3 protein: CASSLGGSDTGELFF
V gene: TRBV7-6
J gene: TRBJ2-2
D gene: TRBD2
clone size: few

CDR3 DNA: TGTGCCAGCAGTTTACGCAGCACAGGGTTAAGGGTGAACACTGAAGCTTTCTTT
CDR3 protein: CASSLRSTGLRVNTEAFF
V gene: TRBV12-3/TRBV12-4
J gene: TRBJ1-1
D gene: NA
clone size: many

CDR3 DNA: TGCAGTGCTTTCTTAGGGGGGATAGGGGACGAGACCCAGTACTTC
CDR3 protein: CSAFLGGIGDETQYF
V gene: TRBV20-1
J gene: TRBJ2-5
D gene: NA
clone size: NA

CDR3 DNA: TGCGCCAGCAGCTTCCAGGGGCTGGACGAGCAGTACTTC
CDR3 protein: CASSFQGLDEQYF
V gene: TRBV5-1
J gene: TRBJ2-7
D gene: NA
clone size: NA

CDR3 DNA: TGTGCCAGCAGCTTGGCGGATACAGTTGAGCAGTTCTTC
CDR3 protein: CASSLADTVEQFF
V gene: TRBV7-9
J gene: TRBJ2-1
D gene: NA
clone size: NA

CDR3 DNA: TGCGCCAGCAGCCTATCGGAATGGGCCAAAAACATTCAGTACTTC
CDR3 protein: CASSLSEWAKNIQYF
V gene: TRBV5-1
J gene: TRBJ2-4
D gene: NA
clone size: few